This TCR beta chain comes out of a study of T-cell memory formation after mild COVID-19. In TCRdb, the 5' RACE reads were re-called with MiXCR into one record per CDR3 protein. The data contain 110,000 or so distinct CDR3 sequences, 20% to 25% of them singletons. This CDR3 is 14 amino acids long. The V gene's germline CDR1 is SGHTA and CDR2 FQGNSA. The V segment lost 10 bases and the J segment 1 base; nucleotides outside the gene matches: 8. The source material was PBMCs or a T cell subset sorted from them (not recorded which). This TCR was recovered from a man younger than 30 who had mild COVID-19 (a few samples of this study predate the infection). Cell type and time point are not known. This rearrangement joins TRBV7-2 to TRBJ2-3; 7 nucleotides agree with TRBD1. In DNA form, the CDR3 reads TGTGCCACCTCGAGGGACAGCCGCACAGATACGCAGTATTTT. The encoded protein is CATSRDSRTDTQYF.